This record concerns one T cell receptor (beta chain) sequence. This sample was taken from a study of blood T cell repertoires in COVID-19. Study-wide background: The United States, Italy and Spain supplied acute and convalescent COVID-19 samples.

TCRdb keeps only in-frame clones here, not all; method: immunoSEQ multiplex PCR. The sample comprises roughly 25,000 clones, about 82% of which are singletons, and about 30% rests with the top ten. The J segment lost 4 bases and the V segment lost 4 bases, leaving 9 bases of the junction unmatched. This CDR3 contains 17 residues. Germline values: CDR1 SGHRS, CDR2 YFSETQ. The sequencing input was peripheral blood. The source of this sequence is a human donor with active COVID-19. The donor label of this sample is uncertain. V is TRBV5-1 and J is TRBJ2-2; 11 bases match TRBD1. The CDR3 spells CASSLRTGGAGTGELFF. The CDR3, as DNA: TGCGCCAGCAGCCTGCGGACAGGGGGCGCGGGCACCGGGGAGCTGTTTTTT.